These T cell receptor beta chains were read from a single sample in a study of control samples from healthy donors and cancer patients. TCRdb keeps only in-frame clones here, not all; method: immunoSEQ multiplex PCR. In the table there are some 170,000 clones, approximately 94% of which are singletons. Sequencing input: PBMCs. The source is a man aged 55 to 70 with colorectal cancer. The CDR3 runs from the conserved cysteine through the conserved F or W. The D gene is left open where the match is weak. Rows may omit the clone size; those that give it use once, few, many or a size class.

TRBV3-1/TRBV3-2,TRBJ1-5,NA,NA,CASSPGGGPQHF,TGTGCCAGCAGCCCGGGCGGGGGGCCCCAGCATTTT
TRBV3-1/TRBV3-2,TRBJ2-1,NA,NA,CASSPPTGSTRSRGEQFF,TGTGCCAGCAGCCCCCCGACTGGATCTACACGCAGCCGTGGTGAGCAGTTCTTC
TRBV11-2,TRBJ2-4,NA,NA,CASSSLGLPGNIQYF,TGTGCCAGCAGCTCCCTTGGACTACCCGGGAACATTCAGTACTTC
TRBV7-2,TRBJ1-2,TRBD1,NA,CASSLAPGGGYGYTF,TGTGCCAGCAGCTTAGCGCCAGGGGGCGGCTATGGCTACACCTTC
TRBV7-6,TRBJ2-2,NA,once,CASSLGWGSNTGELFF,TGTGCCAGCAGCTTAGGATGGGGATCGAACACCGGGGAGCTGTTTTTT
TRBV7-9,TRBJ2-3,NA,NA,CASSGEGGTDTQYF,TGTGCCAGCAGCGGGGAGGGGGGCACAGATACGCAGTATTTT
TRBV5-1,TRBJ2-7,TRBD2,NA,CASSLNTGTSGGTYEQYF,TGCGCCAGCAGCTTGAATACCGGGACTAGCGGGGGAACCTACGAGCAGTACTTC
TRBV25-1,TRBJ1-4,NA,NA,CASSESGAGNEKLFF,TGTGCCAGCAGTGAATCAGGGGCGGGTAATGAAAAACTGTTTTTT
TRBV7-2,TRBJ1-2,NA,NA,CASSLYNYGYTF,TGTGCCAGCAGCTTATATAACTATGGCTACACCTTC
TRBV15,TRBJ1-5,TRBD1,NA,CATSSGGQGTSNQPQHF,TGTGCCACCAGCAGTGGGGGACAGGGAACGAGCAATCAGCCCCAGCATTTT
TRBV18,TRBJ1-1,TRBD1,NA,CASSEQGQQNTEAFF,TGTGCCAGCTCAGAGCAGGGACAGCAGAACACTGAAGCTTTCTTT
TRBV6-2/TRBV6-3,TRBJ1-4,TRBD1,NA,CASSYAGGIEKLFF,TGTGCCAGCAGTTACGCAGGGGGAATTGAAAAACTGTTTTTT
TRBV5-1,TRBJ1-1,TRBD1,NA,CASSSSPTGGASMNTEAFF,TGCGCCAGCAGCTCGTCCCCCACAGGGGGCGCTTCCATGAACACTGAAGCTTTCTTT
TRBV12-3/TRBV12-4,TRBJ2-5,NA,NA,CASSSGGTETQYF,TGTGCCAGCAGTTCTGGGGGAACAGAGACCCAGTACTTC
TRBV7-2,TRBJ1-4,TRBD1,once,CASSPTGTGGGDEKLFF,TGTGCCAGCAGCCCTACAGGGACAGGGGGCGGTGATGAAAAACTGTTTTTT
TRBV6-1,TRBJ1-1,NA,NA,CASSESRLRMLSSSTEAFF,TGTGCCAGCAGTGAAAGCCGTCTTCGTATGTTGAGTTCAAGCACTGAAGCTTTCTTT
TRBV9,TRBJ1-1,NA,NA,CASSRTNTEAFF,TGTGCCAGCAGCCGAACGAACACTGAAGCTTTCTTT
TRBV3-1/TRBV3-2,TRBJ1-2,NA,NA,CASSQDRPNYGYTF,TGTGCCAGCAGCCAAGATAGGCCGAACTATGGCTACACCTTC